This entry describes one TCR beta chain. As yet, its antigen is unknown. The method was immunoSEQ multiplex PCR; TCRdb's version includes in-frame clones alone and lacks a portion of them. Here the sample spans approximately 65,000 clones, over 70% being singletons. These data come from a study of T cell responses to AZD1222 COVID-19 vaccine. This CDR3 has 15 residues. In germline, CDR1 is WSHSY, CDR2 SAAADI. Trimming shortened V by 3 bases and J by 4 bases, and 13 bases separated the two germline ends. Study conclusions and caveats: The peak T cell response came first, and repertoires were sampled only after it. Females made up more of the donors, who were largely white British, and clonal diversity may have come out too low.

This specimen consisted of peripheral blood, obtained on day 0 of AZD1222 vaccination. This TCR was sampled from an adult in good health. This chain joins TRBV10-2 and TRBJ1-5; D remains ambiguous. CDR3 residues: CASSDIQVKNQPQHF. CDR3 bases: TGCGCCAGCAGTGACATCCAGGTTAAGAATCAGCCCCAGCATTTT.